These 13 T cell receptor beta chains share one sample of origin, sequenced in a study of blood T cell repertoires in COVID-19. Sequenced by immunoSEQ multiplex PCR; TCRdb stores in-frame clones only, minus some. Of 150,000 or so clones in the sample, roughly four fifths were seen once. Sequencing was performed on peripheral blood. The receptors derive from a woman aged 50 to 60 with active or convalescent COVID-19.

This clone came up a few times. The chain has TRBV9 and TRBJ1-6; 7 nucleotides line up with TRBD1. Looked up from germline, CDR1 is SGDLS and CDR2 is YYNGEE. This CDR3 has 15 amino acids. V lost 3 bases and J lost 9; bases outside the gene matches: 9. CDR3 loop: CASSEGQFIGSPLHF. The CDR3 bases are TGTGCCAGCAGCGAGGGACAGTTTATTGGTTCACCCCTCCACTTT.

The rearrangement links TRBV5-6 to TRBJ2-3; D possibly corresponds to TRBD2 (5 bases). Deletions cut 4 bases from V and 0 bases from J, with 15 bases between. The CDR3 consists of 16 residues. CDR1 is SGHDT and CDR2 is YYEEEE in the germline V gene. DNA of the CDR3: TGTGCCAGCAGCGTCCGGGGTAGTGGGAGCACAGATACGCAGTATTTT. As protein: CASSVRGSGSTDTQYF.

The chain couples TRBV2 to TRBJ1-2; TRBD1 matches 8 bases. From germline, CDR1 is SNHLY and CDR2 FYNNEI. CDR3 size: 17 residues. Germline trimming cut 5 bases from V and 2 bases from J; bases unmatched to any gene: 13. For the CDR3, the DNA is TGTGCCAGCAGTTTAAGGAACCCGGGACAGGACAACTATGGCTACACCTTC. This sequence encodes CASSLRNPGQDNYGYTF.

This clone was recorded many times. At the DNA level, this CDR3 is encoded by other sequences in the same sample as well. The chain combines TRBV6-2 or TRBV6-3 with TRBJ2-3, with D maybe TRBD2 (6 bases). This CDR3 has 14 residues. Germline V gives CDR1 MNHEY, CDR2 SVGEGT. V lost 4 bases and J 2 bases, leaving 10 bases between the germline ends. Here the CDR3 reads CASSFTSITDTQYF. The DNA of the CDR3 is TGTGCCAGCAGTTTTACTAGCATCACAGATACGCAGTATTTT.

V usage is TRBV2 and J usage is TRBJ2-2; 14 nucleotides line up with TRBD2. CDR1 is SNHLY, CDR2 FYNNEI, per germline. CDR3 length equals 15 residues. The V segment lost 6 bases and the J segment 8 bases; nucleotides outside the gene matches: 5. Here the CDR3 DNA reads TGTGCCAGCAGAGAGACTAGCGGGAGGGGGGGGGAGCTGTTTTTT. Protein sequence: CASRETSGRGGELFF.

The gene calls are TRBV6-5 and TRBJ1-1; the match to TRBD1 covers 7 bases. The ends lost 5 bases at V and 12 bases at J; junction bases unmatched: 9. The CDR3 is 12 residues long. Germline V gene sequence: CDR1 MNHEY, CDR2 SVGAGI. In nucleotides, the CDR3 is TGTGCCAGCAGTACCACACAGGGGCTAACTTTCTTT. It codes for CASSTTQGLTFF.

The CDR3 bases are TGTGCCAGCCGGGGGGCAGCGAACACTGAAGCTTTCTTT. This encodes CASRGAANTEAFF. The chain carries TRBV12-3 or TRBV12-4 and TRBJ1-1; D might be TRBD1 (6 bases). The CDR3 contains 13 residues. V was clipped by 8 bases and J by 1 base, with 11 bases between them.

The chain recombines TRBV7-8 with TRBJ2-3, with 7 bases lining up with TRBD2. Germline loops: CDR1 SGHVS, CDR2 FQNEAQ. The CDR3 spans 16 residues. Losses at the gene ends were 6 bases for V and 5 bases for J; bases not matched to a gene: 14. The CDR3 is CASRRTSSGLGDTQYF. The CDR3 bases are TGTGCCAGCAGACGGACCTCTAGCGGACTAGGAGATACGCAGTATTTT.

The V gene is TRBV5-8, the J gene TRBJ1-1; TRBD1 agrees at 8 bases. V trimming: 1 base; J trimming: 4 bases; junction bases outside the gene matches: 6. Germline CDR1 reads SGHTS; CDR2 reads YDEGEE. The CDR3 extends over 15 amino acids. DNA for the CDR3: TGTGCCAGCAGCTTGATCAGGGGGCAGGGCACTGAAGCTTTCTTT. Amino acids: CASSLIRGQGTEAFF.

The chain couples TRBV11-3 to TRBJ2-7; TRBD1 might be the D (6 bases). This CDR3 comprises 14 residues. CDR1 and CDR2 (germline): SGHNT, YENEEA. V lost 2 bases and J lost 5, with 13 bases in between. CDR3 protein: CASSLNRAGHEQYF. The CDR3 DNA follows: TGTGCCAGCAGCTTAAACAGGGCTGGCCACGAGCAGTACTTC.

CDR3 protein: CASTPGQNNQPQHF. The CDR3 DNA sequence: TGTGCCAGCACTCCGGGACAGAACAATCAGCCCCAGCATTTT. The genes are TRBV6-6 and TRBJ1-5, with 7 bases matching TRBD1. Germline lookup yields CDR1 MNHNY and CDR2 SVGAGI (reference sequence). The V segment lost 7 bases and the J segment 3 bases; nucleotides outside the gene matches: 6. The CDR3 contains 14 residues.

The chain employs TRBV7-2 and TRBJ1-2, with TRBD1 as a possible D gene (5 bases). Trimming pared 2 bases from V and 11 bases from J, leaving 18 bases between. CDR1 and CDR2 from the germline V gene are SGHTA and FQGNSA. The CDR3 is made up of 14 amino acids. CDR3 protein: CASSLSGRRKEYTF. The CDR3 DNA follows: TGTGCCAGCAGCTTATCAGGGAGGAGAAAGGAGTACACCTTC.

The J gene is TRBJ1-5, the V gene TRBV18, with 10 bases lining up with TRBD1. V shed 3 bases and J 5 bases; nucleotides not matched to a gene: 1. Germline CDR1 and CDR2: KGHSH and LQKENI. The CDR3 is 14 residues long. The DNA for the CDR3 is TGTGCCAGCTCACCCGGACAGGGGGATCAGCCCCAGCATTTT. This translates into CASSPGQGDQPQHF.